The T cell receptor (beta chain) described here comes from a study of radiation and T cells in renal cell carcinoma. Broader study findings: Without pretreatment biopsies, baseline tumor clonotype presence was undetermined.

J lost 2 bases, V lost 5 bases, and 0 bases had no gene match. The CDR3 extends over 14 amino acids. CDR1 and CDR2 from the germline V gene are LNHDA and SQIVND (reference sequence). Clones were read by immunoSEQ multiplex PCR, and TCRdb kept only the in-frame ones, dropping some. The table shows roughly 90,000 clones, with roughly 80% occurring only once. Specified time point: blood 4 weeks post-SBRT, at nephrectomy. Stated treatment: 15 Gy SBRT to primary tumor, nephrectomy 4 weeks later. After SBRT, blood was collected at 2 and 4 weeks, plus baseline. About this clone: Its specificity is not known.

Sequenced material: blood, taken from a patient whose treatment included radiotherapy and nephrectomy. The source of this sequence is a man aged 50-59 years with renal cell carcinoma. This chain uses TRBV19 with TRBJ1-5, with 10 bases aligning to TRBD1. The CDR3 region is CASSGTGGNQPQHF. The DNA for the CDR3 is TGTGCCAGTAGTGGGACAGGGGGCAATCAGCCCCAGCATTTT.